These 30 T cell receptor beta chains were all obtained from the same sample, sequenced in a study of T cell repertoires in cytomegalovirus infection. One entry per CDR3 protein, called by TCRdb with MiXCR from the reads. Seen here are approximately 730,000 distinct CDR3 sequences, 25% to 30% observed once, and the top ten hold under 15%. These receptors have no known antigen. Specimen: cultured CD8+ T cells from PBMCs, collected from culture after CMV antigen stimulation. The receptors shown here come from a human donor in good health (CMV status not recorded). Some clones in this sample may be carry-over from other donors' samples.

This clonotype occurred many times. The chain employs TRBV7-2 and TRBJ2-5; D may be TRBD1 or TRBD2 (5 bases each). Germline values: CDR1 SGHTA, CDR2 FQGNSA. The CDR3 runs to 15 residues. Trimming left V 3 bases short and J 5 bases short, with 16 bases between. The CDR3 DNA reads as TGTGCCAGCAGCTTTGGCAGCCTGGGGGTGGAGACCCAGTACTTC. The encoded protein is CASSFGSLGVETQYF.

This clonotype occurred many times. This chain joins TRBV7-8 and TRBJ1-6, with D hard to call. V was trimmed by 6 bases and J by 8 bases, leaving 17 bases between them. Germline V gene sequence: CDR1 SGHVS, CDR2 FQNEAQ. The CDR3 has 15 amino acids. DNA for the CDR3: TGTGCCAGCAGGGTTTCCGCAGTCACGGATTCACCCCTCCACTTT. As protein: CASRVSAVTDSPLHF.

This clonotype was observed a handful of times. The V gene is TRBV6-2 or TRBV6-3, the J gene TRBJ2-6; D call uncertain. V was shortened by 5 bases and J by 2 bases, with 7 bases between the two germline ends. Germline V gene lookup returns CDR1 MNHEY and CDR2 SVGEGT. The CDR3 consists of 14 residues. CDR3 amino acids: CASSLTPGANVLTF. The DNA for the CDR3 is TGTGCCAGCAGTCTTACCCCTGGGGCCAACGTCCTGACTTTC.

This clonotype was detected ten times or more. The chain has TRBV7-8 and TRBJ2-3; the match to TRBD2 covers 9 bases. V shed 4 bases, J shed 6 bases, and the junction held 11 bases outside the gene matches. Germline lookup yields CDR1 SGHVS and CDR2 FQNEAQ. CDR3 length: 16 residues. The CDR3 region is CASSSSIGGGVDTQYF. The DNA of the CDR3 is TGTGCCAGCAGCTCCAGTATAGGCGGGGGGGTGGATACGCAGTATTTT.

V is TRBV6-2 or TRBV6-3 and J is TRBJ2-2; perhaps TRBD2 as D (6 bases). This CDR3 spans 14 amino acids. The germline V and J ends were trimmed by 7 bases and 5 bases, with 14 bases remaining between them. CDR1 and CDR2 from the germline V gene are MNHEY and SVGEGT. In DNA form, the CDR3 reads TGTGCCAGCATCTCCCACGGGGGAACCGGGGAGCTGTTTTTT. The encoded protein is CASISHGGTGELFF.

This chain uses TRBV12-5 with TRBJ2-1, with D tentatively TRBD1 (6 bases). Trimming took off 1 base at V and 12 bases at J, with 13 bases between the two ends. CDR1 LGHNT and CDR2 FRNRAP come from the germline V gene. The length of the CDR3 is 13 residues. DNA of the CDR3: TGTGCTAGTGGTTTGGGGACAGCTCCGGGGCAGTTCTTC. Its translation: CASGLGTAPGQFF.

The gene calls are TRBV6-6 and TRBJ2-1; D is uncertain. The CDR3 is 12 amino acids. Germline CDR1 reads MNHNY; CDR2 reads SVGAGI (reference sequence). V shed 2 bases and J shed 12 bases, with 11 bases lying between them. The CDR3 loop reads CASSYPDLGQFF. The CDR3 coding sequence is TGTGCCAGCAGTTACCCGGACCTGGGGCAGTTCTTC.

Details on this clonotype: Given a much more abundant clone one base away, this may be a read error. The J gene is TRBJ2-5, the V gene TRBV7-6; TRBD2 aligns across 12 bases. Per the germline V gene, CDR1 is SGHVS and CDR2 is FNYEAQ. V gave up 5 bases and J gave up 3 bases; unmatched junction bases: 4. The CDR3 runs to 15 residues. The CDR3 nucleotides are TGTGCCAGCAGCAGGACTAGCGGGGCTAAAGAGACCCAGTACTTC. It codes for CASSRTSGAKETQYF.

The CDR3 DNA follows: TGTGCCACCCAACCATCTGACATGAACACTGAAGCTTTCTTT. It translates to CATQPSDMNTEAFF. The rearrangement links TRBV15 to TRBJ1-1, with D unresolved. Germline values: CDR1 LNHNV, CDR2 YYDKDF (reference sequence). CDR3 size: 14 residues. The ends were cut back, 8 bases at V and 0 bases at J, with 13 bases in the middle.

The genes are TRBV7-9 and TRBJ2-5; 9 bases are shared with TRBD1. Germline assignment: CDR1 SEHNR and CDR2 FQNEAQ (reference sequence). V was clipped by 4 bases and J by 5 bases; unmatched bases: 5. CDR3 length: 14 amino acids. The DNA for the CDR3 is TGTGCCAGCAGCTGGGACAGGGAGCCGGAGACCCAGTACTTC. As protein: CASSWDREPETQYF.

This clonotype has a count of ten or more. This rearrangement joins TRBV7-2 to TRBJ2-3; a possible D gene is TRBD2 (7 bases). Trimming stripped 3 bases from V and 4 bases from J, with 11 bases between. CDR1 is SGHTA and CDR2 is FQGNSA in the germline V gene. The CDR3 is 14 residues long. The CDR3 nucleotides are TGTGCCAGCAGCTTTACCGGGGGGCCAGATACGCAGTATTTT. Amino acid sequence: CASSFTGGPDTQYF.

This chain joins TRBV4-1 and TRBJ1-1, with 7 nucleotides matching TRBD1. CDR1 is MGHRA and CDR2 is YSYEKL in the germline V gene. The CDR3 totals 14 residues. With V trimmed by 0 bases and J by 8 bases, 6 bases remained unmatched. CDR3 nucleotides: TGCGCCAGCAGCCAAGAACAGGGGAATTCGGAAGCTTTCTTT. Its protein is CASSQEQGNSEAFF.

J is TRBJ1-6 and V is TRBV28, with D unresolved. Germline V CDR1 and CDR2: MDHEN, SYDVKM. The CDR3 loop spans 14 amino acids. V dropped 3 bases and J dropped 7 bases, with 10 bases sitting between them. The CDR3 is CASSFLGMNSPLHF. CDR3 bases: TGTGCCAGCAGTTTTCTAGGGATGAATTCACCCCTCCACTTT.

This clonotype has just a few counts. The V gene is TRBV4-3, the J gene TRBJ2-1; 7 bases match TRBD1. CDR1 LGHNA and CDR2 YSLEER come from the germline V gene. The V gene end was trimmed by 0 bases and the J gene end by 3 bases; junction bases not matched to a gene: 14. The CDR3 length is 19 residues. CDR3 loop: CASSQDWTGRSSLYNEQFF. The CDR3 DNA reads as TGCGCCAGCAGCCAAGATTGGACAGGACGATCTAGCCTCTACAATGAGCAGTTCTTC.

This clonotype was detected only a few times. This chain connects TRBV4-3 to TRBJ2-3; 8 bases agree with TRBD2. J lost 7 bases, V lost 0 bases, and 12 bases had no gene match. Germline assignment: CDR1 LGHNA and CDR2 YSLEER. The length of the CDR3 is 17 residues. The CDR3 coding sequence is TGCGCCAGCAGCCAAGATGCCCTGGGGCGGGGGGCTTATACGCAGTATTTT. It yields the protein CASSQDALGRGAYTQYF.

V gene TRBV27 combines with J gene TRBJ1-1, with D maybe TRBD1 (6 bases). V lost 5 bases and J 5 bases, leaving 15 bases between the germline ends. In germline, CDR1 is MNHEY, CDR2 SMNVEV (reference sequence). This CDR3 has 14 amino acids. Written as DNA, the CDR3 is TGTGCCAGCAGTGGGGGGGGCATTTGGACTGAAGCTTTCTTT. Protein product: CASSGGGIWTEAFF.

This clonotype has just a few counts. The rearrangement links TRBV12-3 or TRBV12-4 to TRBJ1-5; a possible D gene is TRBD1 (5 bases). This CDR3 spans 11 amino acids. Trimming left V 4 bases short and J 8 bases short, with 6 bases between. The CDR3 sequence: CASSSGEPQHF. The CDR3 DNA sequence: TGTGCCAGCAGTTCGGGGGAGCCCCAGCATTTT.

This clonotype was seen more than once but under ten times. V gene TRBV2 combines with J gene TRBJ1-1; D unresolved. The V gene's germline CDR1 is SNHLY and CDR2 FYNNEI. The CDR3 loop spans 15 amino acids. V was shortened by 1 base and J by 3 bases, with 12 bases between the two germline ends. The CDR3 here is CASSEGGAWDTEAFF. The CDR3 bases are TGTGCCAGCAGTGAAGGAGGAGCGTGGGACACTGAAGCTTTCTTT.

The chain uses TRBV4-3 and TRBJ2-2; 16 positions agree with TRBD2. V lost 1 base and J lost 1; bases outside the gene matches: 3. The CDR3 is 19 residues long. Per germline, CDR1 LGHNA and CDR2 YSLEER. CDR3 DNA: TGCGCCAGCAGCCAAGGGGGACTAGCGGGGGGGGGGAACACCGGGGAGCTGTTTTTT. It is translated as CASSQGGLAGGGNTGELFF.

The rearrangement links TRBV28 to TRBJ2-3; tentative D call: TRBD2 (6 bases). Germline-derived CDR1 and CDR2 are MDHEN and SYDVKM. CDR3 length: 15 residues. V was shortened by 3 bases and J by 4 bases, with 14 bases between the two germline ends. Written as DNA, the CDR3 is TGTGCCAGCAGTTTGGATGTCGGGGAGGCAGATACGCAGTATTTT. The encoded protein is CASSLDVGEADTQYF.

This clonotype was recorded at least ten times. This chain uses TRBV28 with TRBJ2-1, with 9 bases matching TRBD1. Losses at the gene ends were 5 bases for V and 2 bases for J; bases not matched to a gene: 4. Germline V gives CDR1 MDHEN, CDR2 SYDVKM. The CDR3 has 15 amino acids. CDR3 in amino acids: CASSEDRGPYNEQFF. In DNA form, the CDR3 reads TGTGCCAGCAGTGAGGACAGGGGACCCTACAATGAGCAGTTCTTC.

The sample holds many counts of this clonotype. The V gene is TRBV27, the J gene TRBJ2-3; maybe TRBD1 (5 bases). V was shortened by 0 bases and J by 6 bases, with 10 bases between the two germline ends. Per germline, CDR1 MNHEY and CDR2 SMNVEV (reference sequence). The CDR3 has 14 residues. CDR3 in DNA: TGTGCCAGCAGTTTATCGACAGCTGGGGATACGCAGTATTTT. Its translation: CASSLSTAGDTQYF.

The CDR3 here is CASSLLSGDDSNTGELFF. CDR3 coding DNA: TGTGCCAGCAGCTTACTTAGCGGTGACGACTCGAACACCGGGGAGCTGTTTTTT. The genes are TRBV7-6 and TRBJ2-2; D is perhaps TRBD2 (6 bases). The CDR3 is 18 residues long. CDR1 is SGHVS, CDR2 FNYEAQ, per germline. Trimming stripped 2 bases from V and 0 bases from J, with 16 bases between.

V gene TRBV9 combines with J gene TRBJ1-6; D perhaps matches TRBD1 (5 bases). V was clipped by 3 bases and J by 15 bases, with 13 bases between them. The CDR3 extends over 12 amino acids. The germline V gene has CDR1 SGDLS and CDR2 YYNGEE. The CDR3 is CASSGGRPGLHF. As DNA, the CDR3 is TGTGCCAGCAGCGGGGGCCGGCCAGGCCTCCACTTT.

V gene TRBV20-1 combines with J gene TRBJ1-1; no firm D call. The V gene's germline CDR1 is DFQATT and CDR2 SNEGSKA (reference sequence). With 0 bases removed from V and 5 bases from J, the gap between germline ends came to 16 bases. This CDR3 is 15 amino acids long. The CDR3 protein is CSARESWGLGTEAFF. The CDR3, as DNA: TGCAGTGCTAGAGAATCTTGGGGATTGGGGACTGAAGCTTTCTTT.

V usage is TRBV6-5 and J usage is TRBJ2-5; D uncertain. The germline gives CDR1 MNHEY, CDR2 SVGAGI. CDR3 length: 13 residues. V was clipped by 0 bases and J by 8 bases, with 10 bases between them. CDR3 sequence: CASSYSSTNTQYF. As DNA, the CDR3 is TGTGCCAGCAGTTACTCGAGTACAAATACCCAGTACTTC.

CDR3 in DNA: TGTGCCAGCAGCGTAAGTAAGGATCAGCCCCAGCATTTT. Protein sequence: CASSVSKDQPQHF. J is TRBJ1-5 and V is TRBV9; D gene uncertain. V lost 1 base, J lost 5 bases, and 7 bases lay in between. The CDR3 loop spans 13 amino acids. The germline V gene encodes CDR1 SGDLS and CDR2 YYNGEE.

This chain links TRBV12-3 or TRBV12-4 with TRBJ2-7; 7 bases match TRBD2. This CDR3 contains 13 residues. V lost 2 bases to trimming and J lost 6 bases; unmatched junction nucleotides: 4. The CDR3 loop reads CASSLRGEGEQYF. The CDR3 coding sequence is TGTGCCAGCAGTTTACGGGGGGAGGGCGAGCAGTACTTC.

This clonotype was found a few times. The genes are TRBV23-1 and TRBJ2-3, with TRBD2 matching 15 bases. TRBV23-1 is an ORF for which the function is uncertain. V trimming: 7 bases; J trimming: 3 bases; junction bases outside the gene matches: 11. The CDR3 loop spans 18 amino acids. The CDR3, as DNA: TGCGCCAGCAACCTGTCGGAGGGACTAGCGGGGGGAACAGATACGCAGTATTTT. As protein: CASNLSEGLAGGTDTQYF.

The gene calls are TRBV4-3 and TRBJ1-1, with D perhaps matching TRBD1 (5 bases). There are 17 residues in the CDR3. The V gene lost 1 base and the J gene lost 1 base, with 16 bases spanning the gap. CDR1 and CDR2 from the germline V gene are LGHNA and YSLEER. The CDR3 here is CASSQGEGFNENTEAFF. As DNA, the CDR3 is TGCGCCAGCAGCCAAGGAGAGGGGTTTAATGAGAACACTGAAGCTTTCTTT.